These 8 T cell receptor beta chains share one sample of origin, sequenced in a study of T cell repertoires in cytomegalovirus infection (dated by TCRdb to about 2019). The antigens for these receptors are not known. What the treatment or condition label conveys for this sample: in vitro stimulation with specific CMV peptide epitopes to enrich CMV-specific T cells. The sample was run on an Illumina HiSeq 1500. Using fastp at Q25 and MiXCR, TCRdb reprocessed the public reads and kept productive beta chains. Rows matching on CDR3 protein sequence are summarized as one entry with the most common DNA and genes. The sample table holds 360,000 or so distinct CDR3 sequences, of which about 35% were seen once. The ten most abundant clones make up roughly 12% of the sample. The sequencing here drew on cultured PBMCs, taken from culture after CMV antigen stimulation. All receptors derive from a human donor in good health (CMV status not recorded). Some clones in this sample may be carry-over from other donors' samples.

This clonotype was recorded a few times. V usage is TRBV15 and J usage is TRBJ2-7, with 10 bases matching TRBD1. Trimming cost V 7 bases and J 7 bases; bases outside gene matches: 10. Germline CDR1 is LNHNV and CDR2 is YYDKDF (reference sequence). CDR3 length equals 14 residues. CDR3 coding DNA: TGTGCCACCAAACCGGGACAGGGGATCTTGGAGCAGTACTTC. Its protein is CATKPGQGILEQYF.

This chain links TRBV12-3 or TRBV12-4 with TRBJ2-5; D call uncertain. The CDR3 has 14 residues. Trimming shortened V by 7 bases and J by 5 bases, and 17 bases separated the two germline ends. CDR3 in DNA: TGTGCCAGCAACCTTAGGACGGCTAGGGAGACCCAGTACTTC. Amino acids: CASNLRTARETQYF.

V usage is TRBV12-3 or TRBV12-4 and J usage is TRBJ2-1; 9 nucleotides align to TRBD1. This CDR3 contains 16 residues. The ends lost 4 bases at V and 5 bases at J; junction bases unmatched: 9. CDR3 loop: CASSSRWTGVHNEQFF. Here the CDR3 DNA reads TGTGCCAGCAGTTCCCGCTGGACAGGGGTCCACAATGAGCAGTTCTTC.

This clonotype was recorded a few times. V gene TRBV2 combines with J gene TRBJ1-2, with D possibly TRBD1 on 5 matching bases. V dropped 9 bases and J dropped 2 bases, with 13 bases sitting between them. The CDR3 totals 13 residues. Germline CDR1 and CDR2: SNHLY and FYNNEI. This CDR3 reads CASAREMNYGYTF. CDR3 DNA sequence: TGTGCCAGTGCCAGGGAGATGAACTATGGCTACACCTTC.

The rearrangement uses TRBV10-2 and TRBJ2-5, with 7 bases lining up with TRBD2. Germline V gene lookup returns CDR1 WSHSY and CDR2 SAAADI. There are 15 residues in the CDR3. V shed 3 bases and J 1 base; nucleotides not matched to a gene: 5. CDR3 coding DNA: TGCGCCAGCAGTGAAGGCGGGAGCCCCCAAGAGACCCAGTACTTC. Translation: CASSEGGSPQETQYF.

This clonotype was recorded a few times. The chain has TRBV20-1 and TRBJ1-4; 7 nucleotides line up with TRBD1. Unmatched junction bases numbered 6, after V lost 6 bases and J lost 5 bases. The germline CDR1 and CDR2 sequences are DFQATT and SNEGSKA (reference sequence). This CDR3 is 13 amino acids long. The CDR3 nucleotides read TGCAGTGCCCAGGGGGGGGGAAATGAAAAACTGTTTTTT. This codes for CSAQGGGNEKLFF.

This clonotype appeared a few times. The chain links TRBV3-1 to TRBJ2-1, with unresolved D. This CDR3 has 11 residues. From germline, CDR1 is LGHDT and CDR2 YNNKEL (reference sequence). V was shortened by 7 bases and J by 6 bases, with 7 bases between the two germline ends. CDR3 region: CASTRSNEQFF. The CDR3 coding sequence is TGTGCCAGCACCCGTAGCAATGAGCAGTTCTTC.

J is TRBJ2-7 and V is TRBV7-2; the D is unclear. Germline CDR1 and CDR2: SGHTA and FQGNSA. V was pared by 1 base and J by 10 bases, with 11 bases between. This CDR3 comprises 12 residues. CDR3 amino acids: CASSLGRRTQYF. As DNA, the CDR3 is TGTGCCAGCAGCTTAGGACGTCGTACCCAGTACTTC.